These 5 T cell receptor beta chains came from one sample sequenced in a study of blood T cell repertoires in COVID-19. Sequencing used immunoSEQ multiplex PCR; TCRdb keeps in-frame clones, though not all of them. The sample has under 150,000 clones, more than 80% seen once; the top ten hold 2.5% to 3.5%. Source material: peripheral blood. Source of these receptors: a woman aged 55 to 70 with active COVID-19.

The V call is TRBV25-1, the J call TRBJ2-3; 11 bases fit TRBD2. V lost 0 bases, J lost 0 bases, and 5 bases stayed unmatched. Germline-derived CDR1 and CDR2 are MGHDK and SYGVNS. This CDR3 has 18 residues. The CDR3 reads CASSEYSGRGSSTDTQYF. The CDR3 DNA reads TGTGCCAGCAGTGAATATAGCGGGAGGGGTTCTAGCACAGATACGCAGTATTTT.

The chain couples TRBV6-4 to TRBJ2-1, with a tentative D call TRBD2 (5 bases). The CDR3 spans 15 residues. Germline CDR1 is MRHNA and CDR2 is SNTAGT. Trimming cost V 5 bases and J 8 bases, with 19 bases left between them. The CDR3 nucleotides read TGTGCCAGCAGTCTTGGACTCCGACTAATGGATGAGCAGTTCTTC. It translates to CASSLGLRLMDEQFF.

The CDR3 reads CASSPPGAYYEQYF. The DNA for the CDR3 is TGTGCCAGCAGTCCACCTGGGGCCTATTACGAGCAGTACTTC. This chain joins TRBV28 and TRBJ2-7; D is possibly TRBD1 (5 bases). V was shortened by 5 bases and J by 4 bases, with 15 bases between the two germline ends. This CDR3 region has 14 residues. Germline-derived CDR1 and CDR2 are MDHEN and SYDVKM.

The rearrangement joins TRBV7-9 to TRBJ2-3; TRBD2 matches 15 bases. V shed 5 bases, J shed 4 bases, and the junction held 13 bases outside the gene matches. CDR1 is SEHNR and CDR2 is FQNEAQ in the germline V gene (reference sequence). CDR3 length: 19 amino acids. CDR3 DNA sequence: TGTGCCAGCAGCCCCTATTATAGCCGGACTAGCGGGAGGGCAGATACGCAGTATTTT. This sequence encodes CASSPYYSRTSGRADTQYF.

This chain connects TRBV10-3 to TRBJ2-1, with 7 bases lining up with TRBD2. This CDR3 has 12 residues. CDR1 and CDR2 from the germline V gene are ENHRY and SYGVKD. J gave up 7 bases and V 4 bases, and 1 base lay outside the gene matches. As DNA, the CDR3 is TGTGCCATCAGTGGGGGGGGGAATGAGCAGTTCTTC. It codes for CAISGGGNEQFF.